Listed here is a single T cell receptor beta chain. The data were produced by immunoSEQ multiplex PCR, yet TCRdb's version contains in-frame clones alone and is incomplete. The sample carries fewer than 150,000 clones, around 97% recorded once. The data were obtained in a study of T cell changes during pregnancy in multiple sclerosis. Trimming removed 3 bases from V and 3 bases from J; junction bases left unmatched: 6. CDR3 size: 16 residues. The germline V gene has CDR1 LGHNA and CDR2 YNFKEQ. This sequence originates from a female donor with multiple sclerosis, enrolled in a pregnancy study. V is TRBV4-2 and J is TRBJ2-1; TRBD2 matches 9 bases. The starting material was peripheral blood, obtained after pregnancy. CDR3 coding DNA: TGTGCCAGCAGCCATGCACTAGCGGGCTTCTACAATGAGCAGTTCTTC. It yields the protein CASSHALAGFYNEQFF.